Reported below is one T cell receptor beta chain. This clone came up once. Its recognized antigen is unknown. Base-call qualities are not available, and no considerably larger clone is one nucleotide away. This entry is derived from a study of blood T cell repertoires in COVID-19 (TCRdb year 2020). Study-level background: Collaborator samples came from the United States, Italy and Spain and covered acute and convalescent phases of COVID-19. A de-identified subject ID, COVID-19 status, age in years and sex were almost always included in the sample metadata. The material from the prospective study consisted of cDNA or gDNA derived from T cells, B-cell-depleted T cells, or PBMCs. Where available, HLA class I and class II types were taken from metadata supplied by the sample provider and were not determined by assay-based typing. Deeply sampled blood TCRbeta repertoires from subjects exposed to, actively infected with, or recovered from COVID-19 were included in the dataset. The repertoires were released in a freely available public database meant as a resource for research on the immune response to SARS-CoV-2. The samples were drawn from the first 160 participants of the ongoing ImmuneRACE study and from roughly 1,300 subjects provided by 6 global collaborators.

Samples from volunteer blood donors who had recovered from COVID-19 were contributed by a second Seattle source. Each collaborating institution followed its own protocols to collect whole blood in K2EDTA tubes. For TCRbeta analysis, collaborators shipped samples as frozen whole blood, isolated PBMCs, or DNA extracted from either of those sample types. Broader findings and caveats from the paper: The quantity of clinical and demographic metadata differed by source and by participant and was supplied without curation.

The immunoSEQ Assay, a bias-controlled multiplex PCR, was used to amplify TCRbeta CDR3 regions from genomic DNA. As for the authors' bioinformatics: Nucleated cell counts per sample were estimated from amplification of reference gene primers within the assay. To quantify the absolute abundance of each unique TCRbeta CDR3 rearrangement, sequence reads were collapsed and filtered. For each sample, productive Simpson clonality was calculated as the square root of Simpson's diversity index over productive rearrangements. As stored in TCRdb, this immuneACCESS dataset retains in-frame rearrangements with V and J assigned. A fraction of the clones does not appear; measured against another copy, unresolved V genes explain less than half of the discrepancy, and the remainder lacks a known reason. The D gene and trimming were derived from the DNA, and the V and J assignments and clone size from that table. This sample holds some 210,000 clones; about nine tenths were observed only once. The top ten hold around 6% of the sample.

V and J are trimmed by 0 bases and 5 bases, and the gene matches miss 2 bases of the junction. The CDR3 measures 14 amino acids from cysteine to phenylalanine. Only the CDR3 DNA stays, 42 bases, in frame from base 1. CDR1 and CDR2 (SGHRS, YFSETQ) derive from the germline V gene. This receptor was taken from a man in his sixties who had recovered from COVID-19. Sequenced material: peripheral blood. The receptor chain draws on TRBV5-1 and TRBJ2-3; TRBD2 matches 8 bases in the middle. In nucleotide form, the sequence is TGCGCCAGCAGCTTGGGTCTAGCGGGAGATACGCAGTATTTT. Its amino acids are CASSLGLAGDTQYF.